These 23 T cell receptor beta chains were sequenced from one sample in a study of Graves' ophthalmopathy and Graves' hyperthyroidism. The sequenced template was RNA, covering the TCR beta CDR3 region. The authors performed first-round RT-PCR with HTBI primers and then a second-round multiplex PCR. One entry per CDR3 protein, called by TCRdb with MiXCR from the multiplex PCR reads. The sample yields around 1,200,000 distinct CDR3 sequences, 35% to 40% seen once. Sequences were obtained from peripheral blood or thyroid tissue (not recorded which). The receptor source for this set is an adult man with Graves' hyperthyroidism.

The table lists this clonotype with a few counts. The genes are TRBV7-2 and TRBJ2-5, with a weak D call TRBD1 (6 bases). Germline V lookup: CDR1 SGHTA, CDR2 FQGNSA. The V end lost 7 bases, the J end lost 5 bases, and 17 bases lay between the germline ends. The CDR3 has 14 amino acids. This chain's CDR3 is CASTTQGAAETQYF. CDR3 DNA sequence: TGTGCCAGCACCACACAGGGCGCCGCGGAGACCCAGTACTTC.

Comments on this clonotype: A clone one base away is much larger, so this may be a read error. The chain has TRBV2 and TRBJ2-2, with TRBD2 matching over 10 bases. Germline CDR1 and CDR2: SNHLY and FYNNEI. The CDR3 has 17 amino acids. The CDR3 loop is CASSEPIAGGDTGELLF. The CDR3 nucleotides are TGTGCCAGCAGCGAACCAATAGCGGGGGGTGACACCGGGGAGCTGCTTTTT. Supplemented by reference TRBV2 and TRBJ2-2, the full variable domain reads EPEVTQTPSHQVTQMGQEVILRCVPISNHLYFYWYRQILGQKVEFLVSFYNNEISEKSEIFDDQFSVERPDGSNFTLKIRSTKLEDSAMYFCASSEPIAGGDTGELLFGEGSRLTVL.

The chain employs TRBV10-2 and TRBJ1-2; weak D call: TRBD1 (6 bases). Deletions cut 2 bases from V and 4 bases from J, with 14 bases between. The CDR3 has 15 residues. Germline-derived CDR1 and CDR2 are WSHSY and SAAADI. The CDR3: CASSEPDSGSYGYTF. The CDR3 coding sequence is TGCGCCAGCAGTGAGCCGGACAGCGGATCCTATGGCTACACCTTC.

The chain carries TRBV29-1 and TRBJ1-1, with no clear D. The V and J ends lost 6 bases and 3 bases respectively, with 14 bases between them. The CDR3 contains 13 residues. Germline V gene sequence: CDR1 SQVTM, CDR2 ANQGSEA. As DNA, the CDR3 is TGCAGCGTGGTGGGCGGCTCCGACACTGAAGCTTTCTTT. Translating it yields CSVVGGSDTEAFF.

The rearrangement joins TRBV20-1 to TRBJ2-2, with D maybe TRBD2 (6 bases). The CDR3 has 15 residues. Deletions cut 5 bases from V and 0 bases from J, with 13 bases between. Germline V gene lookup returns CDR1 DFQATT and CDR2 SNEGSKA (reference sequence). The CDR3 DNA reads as TGCAGTGCTCCCCGGGGACTGTCGAACACCGGGGAGCTGTTTTTT. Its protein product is CSAPRGLSNTGELFF.

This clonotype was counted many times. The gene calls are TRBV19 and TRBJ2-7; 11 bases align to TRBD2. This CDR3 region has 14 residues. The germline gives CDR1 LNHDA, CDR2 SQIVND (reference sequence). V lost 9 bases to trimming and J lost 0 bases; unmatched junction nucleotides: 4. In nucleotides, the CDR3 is TGTGCCAGCCCGACTAGCGGGACCTCCTACGAGCAGTACTTC. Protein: CASPTSGTSYEQYF.

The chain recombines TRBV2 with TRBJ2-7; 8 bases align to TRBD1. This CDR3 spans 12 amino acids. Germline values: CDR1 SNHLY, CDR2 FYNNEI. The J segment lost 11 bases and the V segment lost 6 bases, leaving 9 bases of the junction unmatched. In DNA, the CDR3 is TGTGCCAGCAGGGGGACAGGCGGCGGGGAGTACTTC. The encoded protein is CASRGTGGGEYF. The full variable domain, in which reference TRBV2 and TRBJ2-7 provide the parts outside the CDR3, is EPEVTQTPSHQVTQMGQEVILRCVPISNHLYFYWYRQILGQKVEFLVSFYNNEISEKSEIFDDQFSVERPDGSNFTLKIRSTKLEDSAMYFCASRGTGGGEYFGPGTRLTVT.

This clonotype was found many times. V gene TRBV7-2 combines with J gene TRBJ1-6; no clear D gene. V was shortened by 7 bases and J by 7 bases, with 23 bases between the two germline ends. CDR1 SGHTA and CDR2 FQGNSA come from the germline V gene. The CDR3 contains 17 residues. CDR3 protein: CASTPRVDRMGNSPLHF. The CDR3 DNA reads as TGTGCCAGCACCCCCCGTGTGGATCGCATGGGAAATTCACCCCTCCACTTT.

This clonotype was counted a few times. CDR3 in DNA: TGTGCCAGCAGCACTACCGGGACAGGGGGCTACGAGCAGTACTTC. Translation: CASSTTGTGGYEQYF. The chain uses TRBV11-2 and TRBJ2-7, with 11 bases identical to TRBD1. The CDR3 totals 15 residues. Germline V gives CDR1 SGHAT, CDR2 FQNNGV. V trimming: 5 bases; J trimming: 3 bases; junction bases outside the gene matches: 6.

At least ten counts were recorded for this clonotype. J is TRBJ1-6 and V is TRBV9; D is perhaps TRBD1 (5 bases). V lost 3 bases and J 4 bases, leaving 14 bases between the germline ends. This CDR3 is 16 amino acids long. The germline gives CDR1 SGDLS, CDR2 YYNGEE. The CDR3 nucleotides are TGTGCCAGCAGCGGGACCGGGACGGCTTATAATTCACCCCTCCACTTT. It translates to CASSGTGTAYNSPLHF.

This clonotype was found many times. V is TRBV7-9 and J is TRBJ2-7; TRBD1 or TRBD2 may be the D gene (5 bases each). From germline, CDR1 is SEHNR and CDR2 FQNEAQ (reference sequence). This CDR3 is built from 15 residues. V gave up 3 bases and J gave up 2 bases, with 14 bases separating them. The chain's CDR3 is CASSFARGLTYEQYF. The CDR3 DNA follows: TGTGCCAGCAGCTTCGCGAGGGGTTTAACCTACGAGCAGTACTTC.

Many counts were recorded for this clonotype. Here the CDR3 reads CASMSTAGNQPQHF. The CDR3 bases are TGTGCCAGCATGTCAACCGCGGGCAATCAGCCCCAGCATTTT. The V and J genes are TRBV6-5 and TRBJ1-5; D not certain. The CDR3 sequence is 14 residues long. The V gene's germline CDR1 is MNHEY and CDR2 SVGAGI. V was clipped by 7 bases and J by 2 bases, with 12 bases between them.

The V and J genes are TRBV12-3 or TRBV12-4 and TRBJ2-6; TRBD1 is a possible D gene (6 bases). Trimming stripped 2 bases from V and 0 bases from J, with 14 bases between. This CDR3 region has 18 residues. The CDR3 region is CASSLPPGEDSGANVLTF. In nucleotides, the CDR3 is TGTGCCAGCAGTTTACCCCCAGGGGAAGACTCTGGGGCCAACGTCCTGACTTTC.

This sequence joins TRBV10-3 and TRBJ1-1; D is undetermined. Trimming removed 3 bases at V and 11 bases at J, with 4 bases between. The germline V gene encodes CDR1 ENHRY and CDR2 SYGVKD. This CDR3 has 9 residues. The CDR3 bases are TGTGCCATCAGTGATTGGGCTTTCTTT. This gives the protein CAISDWAFF.

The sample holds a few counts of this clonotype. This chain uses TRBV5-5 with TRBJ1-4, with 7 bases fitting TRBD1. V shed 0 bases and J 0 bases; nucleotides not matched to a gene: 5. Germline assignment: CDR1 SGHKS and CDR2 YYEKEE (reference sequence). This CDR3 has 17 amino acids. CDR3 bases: TGTGCCAGCAGCTTGGGCAGGGGGGGGACAACTAATGAAAAACTGTTTTTT. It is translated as CASSLGRGGTTNEKLFF.

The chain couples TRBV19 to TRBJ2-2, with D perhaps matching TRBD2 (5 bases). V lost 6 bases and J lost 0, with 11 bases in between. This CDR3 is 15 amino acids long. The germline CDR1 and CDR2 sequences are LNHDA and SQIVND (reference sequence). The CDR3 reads CASSDYATNTGELFF. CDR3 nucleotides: TGTGCCAGTAGCGACTACGCAACGAACACCGGGGAGCTGTTTTTT. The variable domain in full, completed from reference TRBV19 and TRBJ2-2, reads DGGITQSPKYLFRKEGQNVTLSCEQNLNHDAMYWYRQDPGQGLRLIYYSQIVNDFQKGDIAEGYSVSREKKESFPLTVTSAQKNPTAFYLCASSDYATNTGELFFGEGSRLTVL.

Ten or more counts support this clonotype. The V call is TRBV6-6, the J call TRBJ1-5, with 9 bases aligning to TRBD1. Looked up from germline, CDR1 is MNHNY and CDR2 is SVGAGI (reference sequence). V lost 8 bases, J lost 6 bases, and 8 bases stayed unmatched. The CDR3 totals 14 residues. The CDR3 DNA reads TGTGCCAGCGGCCGGGACAGGGAGGCTCAGCCCCAGCATTTT. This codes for CASGRDREAQPQHF.

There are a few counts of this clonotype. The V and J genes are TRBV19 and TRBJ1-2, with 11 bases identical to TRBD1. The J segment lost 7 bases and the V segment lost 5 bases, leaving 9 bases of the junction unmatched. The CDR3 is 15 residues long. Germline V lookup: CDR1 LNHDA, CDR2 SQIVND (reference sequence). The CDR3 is CASSPFAGQGGGYTF. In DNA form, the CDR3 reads TGTGCCAGTAGTCCGTTCGCGGGACAGGGGGGTGGCTACACCTTC.

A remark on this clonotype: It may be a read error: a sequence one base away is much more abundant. The CDR3 here is CSVEASEGDTEAFF. The CDR3 nucleotides read TGCAGCGTTGAGGCGTCAGAGGGGGACACTGAAGCTTTCTTT. The V gene is TRBV29-1, the J gene TRBJ1-1, with a weak D call TRBD1 (6 bases). Germline CDR1 and CDR2: SQVTM and ANQGSEA. V was cut by 3 bases and J by 3 bases, with 14 bases left in between. The CDR3 covers 14 residues.

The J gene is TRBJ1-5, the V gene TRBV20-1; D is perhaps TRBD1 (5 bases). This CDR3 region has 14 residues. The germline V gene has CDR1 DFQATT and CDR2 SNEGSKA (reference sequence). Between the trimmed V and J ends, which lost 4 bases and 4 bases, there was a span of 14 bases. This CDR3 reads CSATLRGTNQPQHF. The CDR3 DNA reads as TGCAGTGCTACCCTTCGGGGGACGAATCAGCCCCAGCATTTT.

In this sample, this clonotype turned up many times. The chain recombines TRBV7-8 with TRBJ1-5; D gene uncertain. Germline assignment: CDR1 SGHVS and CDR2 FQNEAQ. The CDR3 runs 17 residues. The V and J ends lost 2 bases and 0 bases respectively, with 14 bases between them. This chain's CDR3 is CASSLSVGIDSNQPQHF. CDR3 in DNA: TGTGCCAGCAGCTTATCAGTCGGGATAGATAGCAATCAGCCCCAGCATTTT. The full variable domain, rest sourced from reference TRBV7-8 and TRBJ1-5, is GAGVSQSPRYKVAKRGQDVALRCDPISGHVSLFWYQQALGQGPEFLTYFQNEAQLDKSGLPSDRFFAERPEGSVSTLKIQRTQQEDSAVYLCASSLSVGIDSNQPQHFGDGTRLSIL.

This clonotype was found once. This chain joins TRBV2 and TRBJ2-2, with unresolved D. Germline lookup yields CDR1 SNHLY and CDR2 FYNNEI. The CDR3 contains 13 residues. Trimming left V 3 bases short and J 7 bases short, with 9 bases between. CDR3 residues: CASSEASGGELFF. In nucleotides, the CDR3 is TGTGCCAGCAGTGAGGCGTCGGGCGGGGAGCTGTTTTTT. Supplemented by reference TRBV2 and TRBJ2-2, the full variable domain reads EPEVTQTPSHQVTQMGQEVILRCVPISNHLYFYWYRQILGQKVEFLVSFYNNEISEKSEIFDDQFSVERPDGSNFTLKIRSTKLEDSAMYFCASSEASGGELFFGEGSRLTVL.

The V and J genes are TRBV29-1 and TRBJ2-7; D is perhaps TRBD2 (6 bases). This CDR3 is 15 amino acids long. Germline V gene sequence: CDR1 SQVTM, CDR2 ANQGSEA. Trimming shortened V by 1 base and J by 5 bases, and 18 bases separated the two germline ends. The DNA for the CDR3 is TGCAGCGTTGAAGTTGCGGGACCCGGCGGGCACGAGCAGTACTTC. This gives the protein CSVEVAGPGGHEQYF.